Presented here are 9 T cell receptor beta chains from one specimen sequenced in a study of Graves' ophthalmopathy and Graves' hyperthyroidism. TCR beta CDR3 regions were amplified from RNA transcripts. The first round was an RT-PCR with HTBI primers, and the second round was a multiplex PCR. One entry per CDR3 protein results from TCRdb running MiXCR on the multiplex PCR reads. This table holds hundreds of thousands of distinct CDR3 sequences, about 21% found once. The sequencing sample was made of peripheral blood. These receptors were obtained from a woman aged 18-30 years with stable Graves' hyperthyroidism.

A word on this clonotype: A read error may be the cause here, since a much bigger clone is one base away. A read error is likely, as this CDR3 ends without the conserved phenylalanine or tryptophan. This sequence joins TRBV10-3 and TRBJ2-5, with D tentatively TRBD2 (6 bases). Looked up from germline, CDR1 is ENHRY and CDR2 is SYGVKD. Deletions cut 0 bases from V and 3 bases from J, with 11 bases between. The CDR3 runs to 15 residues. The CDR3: CAISESRWREETQYL. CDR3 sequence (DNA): TGTGCCATCAGTGAGTCGAGGTGGAGGGAAGAGACCCAGTACCTC.

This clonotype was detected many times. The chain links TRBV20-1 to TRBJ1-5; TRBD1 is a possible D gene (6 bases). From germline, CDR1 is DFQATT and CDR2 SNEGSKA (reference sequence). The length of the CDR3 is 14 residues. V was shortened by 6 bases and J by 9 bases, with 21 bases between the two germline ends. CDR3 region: CSATRGTPRGPQHF. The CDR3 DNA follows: TGCAGTGCCACCAGGGGTACCCCGAGGGGGCCCCAGCATTTT.

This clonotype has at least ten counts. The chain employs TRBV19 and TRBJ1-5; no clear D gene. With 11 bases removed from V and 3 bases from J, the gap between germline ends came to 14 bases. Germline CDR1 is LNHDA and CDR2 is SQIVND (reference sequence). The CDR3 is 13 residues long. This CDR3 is CAVGLGDNQPQHF. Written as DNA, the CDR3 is TGTGCCGTAGGCCTAGGCGACAATCAGCCCCAGCATTTT.

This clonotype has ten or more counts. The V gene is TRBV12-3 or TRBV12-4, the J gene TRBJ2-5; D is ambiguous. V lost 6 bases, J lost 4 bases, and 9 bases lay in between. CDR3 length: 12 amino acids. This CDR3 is CASSTWGETQYF. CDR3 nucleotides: TGTGCCAGCAGCACGTGGGGAGAGACCCAGTACTTC.

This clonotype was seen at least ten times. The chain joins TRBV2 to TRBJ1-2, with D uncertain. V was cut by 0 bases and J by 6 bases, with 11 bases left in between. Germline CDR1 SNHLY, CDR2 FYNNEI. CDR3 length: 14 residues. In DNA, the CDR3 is TGTGCCAGCAGTGAAGCGCGGCAGGCGGATGGCTACACCTTC. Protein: CASSEARQADGYTF.

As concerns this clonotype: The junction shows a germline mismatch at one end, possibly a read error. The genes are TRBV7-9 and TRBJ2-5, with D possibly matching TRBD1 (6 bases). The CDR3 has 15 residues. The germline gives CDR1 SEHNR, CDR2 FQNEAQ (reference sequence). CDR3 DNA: TGTGCCAGCACCTTTTCCCAGGGGCGACAAGAGACCCGGTACTTC. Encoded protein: CASTFSQGRQETRYF.

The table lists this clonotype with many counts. The CDR3 sequence: CASSRTRDWKTQYF. CDR3 in DNA: TGCGCCAGCAGCCGAACCCGGGACTGGAAGACCCAGTACTTC. The rearrangement joins TRBV4-1 to TRBJ2-5, with D possibly matching TRBD2 (6 bases). The V end was cut by 4 bases, the J end by 6 bases, with 15 bases between. Germline V gene sequence: CDR1 MGHRA, CDR2 YSYEKL. This CDR3 has 14 amino acids.

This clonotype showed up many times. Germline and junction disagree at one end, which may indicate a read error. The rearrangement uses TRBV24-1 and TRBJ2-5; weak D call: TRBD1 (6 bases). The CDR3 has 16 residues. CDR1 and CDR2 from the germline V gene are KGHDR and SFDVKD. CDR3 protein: CATSDLGHQGGETKYF. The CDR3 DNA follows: TGTGCCACCAGTGATCTGGGACATCAAGGCGGAGAGACCAAGTACTTC.

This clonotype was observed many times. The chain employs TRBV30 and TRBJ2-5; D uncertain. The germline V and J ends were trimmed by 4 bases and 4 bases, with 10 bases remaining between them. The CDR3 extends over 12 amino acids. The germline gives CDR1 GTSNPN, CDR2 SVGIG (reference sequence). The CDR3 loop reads CAWTSWRETQYF. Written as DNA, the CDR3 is TGTGCCTGGACCTCCTGGCGAGAGACCCAGTACTTC.